Below, 4 T cell receptor beta chains from the same sample are listed, as sequenced in a study of siplizumab effects on memory and regulatory T cells. The method was immunoSEQ multiplex PCR; TCRdb's version includes in-frame clones alone and lacks a portion of them. The sample includes 60,000 to 65,000 clones, 79% seen only once; the top ten take about 0.42%. Sample: memory CD4+ T cells sorted from blood. Source of these receptors: a human donor in good health.

The chain uses TRBV6-5 and TRBJ1-5; 7 positions match TRBD1. The CDR3 is made up of 14 amino acids. Trimming took 10 bases from V and 0 from J; bases not matched to a gene: 6. Germline-derived CDR1 and CDR2 are MNHEY and SVGAGI. The CDR3 loop reads CATTTGNSNQPQHF. CDR3 DNA sequence: TGTGCCACCACGACAGGGAATAGCAATCAGCCCCAGCATTTT.

The J gene is TRBJ1-1, the V gene TRBV18; TRBD1 might be the D (6 bases). This CDR3 is built from 21 residues. CDR1 and CDR2 (germline): KGHSH, LQKENI. V lost 3 bases, J lost 4 bases, and 33 bases lay in between. CDR3 sequence reads: CASSPKQFGAWGREVGTEAFF. Written as DNA, the CDR3 is TGTGCCAGCTCACCCAAACAATTCGGGGCGTGGGGGCGCGAGGTTGGCACTGAAGCTTTCTTT. The full variable domain, rest sourced from reference TRBV18 and TRBJ1-1, is NAGVMQNPRHLVRRRGQEARLRCSPMKGHSHVYWYRQLPEEGLKFMVYLQKENIIDESGMPKERFSAEFPKEGPSILRIQQVVRGDSAAYFCASSPKQFGAWGREVGTEAFFGQGTRLTVV.

This chain joins TRBV27 and TRBJ2-6; TRBD2 agrees at 8 bases. The CDR3 is 16 amino acids. CDR1 and CDR2 (germline): MNHEY, SMNVEV (reference sequence). Trimming at V came to 5 bases and at J to 0 bases, leaving 3 bases not matched to a gene. The CDR3 spells CASSAGGGSGANVLTF. CDR3 nucleotide sequence: TGTGCCAGCAGTGCCGGGGGGGGCTCTGGGGCCAACGTCCTGACTTTC.

This clone occurred a few times. The chain links TRBV4-2 to TRBJ2-5; D is perhaps TRBD2 (5 bases). Germline V gene data show CDR1 as LGHNA and CDR2 as YNFKEQ. The CDR3 length is 14 residues. Between the trimmed V and J ends, which lost 4 bases and 2 bases, there was a span of 11 bases. CDR3 bases: TGTGCCAGCAGCCGGAGCGGAGAACAAGAGACCCAGTACTTC. Translating gives CASSRSGEQETQYF.